This TCR beta chain was captured by sequencing in a study of control samples from healthy donors and cancer patients. Here immunoSEQ multiplex PCR was the method, and the copy in TCRdb shows in-frame clones only, minus some. The sample lists around 200,000 clones; approximately 95% were seen once. Germline CDR1 and CDR2: SEHNR and FQNEAQ (reference sequence). The CDR3 is 14 residues long. Trimming left V 5 bases short and J 5 bases short, with 15 bases between. The sequenced sample consisted of blood. V is TRBV7-9 and J is TRBJ2-5; no reliable D call. This clonotype originated in a man aged 18 to 29 in good health. In nucleotides, the CDR3 is TGTGCCAGCAGCCCTAAAGAGGCAATGGAGACCCAGTACTTC. It yields the protein CASSPKEAMETQYF. The full variable domain, rest sourced from reference TRBV7-9 and TRBJ2-5, is DTGVSQNPRHKITKRGQNVTFRCDPISEHNRLYWYRQTLGQGPEFLTYFQNEAQLEKSRLLSDRFSAERPKGSFSTLEIQRTEQGDSAMYLCASSPKEAMETQYFGPGTRLLVL.